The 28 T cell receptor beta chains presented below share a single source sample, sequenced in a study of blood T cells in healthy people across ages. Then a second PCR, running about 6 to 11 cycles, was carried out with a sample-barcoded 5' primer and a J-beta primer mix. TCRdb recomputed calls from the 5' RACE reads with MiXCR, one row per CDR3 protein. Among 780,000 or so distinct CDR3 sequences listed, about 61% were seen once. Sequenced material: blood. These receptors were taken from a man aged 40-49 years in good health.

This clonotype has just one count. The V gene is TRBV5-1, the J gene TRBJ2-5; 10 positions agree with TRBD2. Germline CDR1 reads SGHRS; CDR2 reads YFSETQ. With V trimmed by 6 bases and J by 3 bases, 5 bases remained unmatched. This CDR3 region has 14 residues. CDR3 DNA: TGCGCCAGCATCAGGACTAGCGGAGAAGAGACCCAGTACTTC. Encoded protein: CASIRTSGEETQYF.

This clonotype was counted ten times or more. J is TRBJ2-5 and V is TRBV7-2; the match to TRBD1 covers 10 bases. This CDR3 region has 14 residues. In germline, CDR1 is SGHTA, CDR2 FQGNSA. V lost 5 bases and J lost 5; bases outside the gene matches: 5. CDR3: CASSQDRGRETQYF. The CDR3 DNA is TGTGCCAGCAGCCAAGACAGGGGGCGGGAGACCCAGTACTTC.

This chain's CDR3 is CASSLDGTGSNYGYTF. In DNA, the CDR3 is TGTGCCAGCAGCTTAGACGGGACAGGTTCTAACTATGGCTACACCTTC. The chain has TRBV7-2 and TRBJ1-2, with 8 bases that match TRBD1. CDR3 length: 16 amino acids. Germline V CDR1 and CDR2: SGHTA, FQGNSA. V dropped 1 base and J dropped 0; count of bases not matched to a gene: 4. Based on the CDR3 plus reference TRBV7-2 and TRBJ1-2, the full variable domain is GAGVSQSPSNKVTEKGKDVELRCDPISGHTALYWYRQSLGQGLEFLIYFQGNSAPDKSGLPSDRFSAERTGGSVSTLTIQRTQQEDSAVYLCASSLDGTGSNYGYTFGSGTRLTVV.

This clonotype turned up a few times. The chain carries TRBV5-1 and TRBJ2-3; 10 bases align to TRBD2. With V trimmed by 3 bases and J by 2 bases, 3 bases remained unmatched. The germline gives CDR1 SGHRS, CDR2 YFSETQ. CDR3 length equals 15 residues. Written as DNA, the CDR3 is TGCGCCAGCAGCTATCTAGCGGGAGTCACAGATACGCAGTATTTT. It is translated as CASSYLAGVTDTQYF.

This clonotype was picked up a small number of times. CDR3: CASSPSGGRNEQYF. In DNA form, the CDR3 reads TGTGCCAGCAGCCCTAGTGGGGGTAGGAACGAGCAGTACTTC. The J gene is TRBJ2-7, the V gene TRBV7-9; possibly TRBD1 or TRBD2 for D (5 bases each). With 5 bases removed from V and 5 bases from J, the gap between germline ends came to 16 bases. From germline, CDR1 is SEHNR and CDR2 FQNEAQ (reference sequence). The CDR3 has 14 amino acids.

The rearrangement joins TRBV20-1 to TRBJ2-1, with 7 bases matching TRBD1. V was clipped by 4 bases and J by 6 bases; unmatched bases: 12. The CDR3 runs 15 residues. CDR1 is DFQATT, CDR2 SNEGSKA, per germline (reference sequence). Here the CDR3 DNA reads TGCAGTGCTAAGACAGGGCTAGGGGTAGTCAATGAGCAGTTCTTC. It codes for CSAKTGLGVVNEQFF.

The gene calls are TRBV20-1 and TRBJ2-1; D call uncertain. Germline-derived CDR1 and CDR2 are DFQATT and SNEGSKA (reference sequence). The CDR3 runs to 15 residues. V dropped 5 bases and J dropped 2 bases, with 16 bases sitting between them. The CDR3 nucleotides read TGCAGTGCTCCTTCGGTGGAGCTGCCCTACAATGAGCAGTTCTTC. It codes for CSAPSVELPYNEQFF.

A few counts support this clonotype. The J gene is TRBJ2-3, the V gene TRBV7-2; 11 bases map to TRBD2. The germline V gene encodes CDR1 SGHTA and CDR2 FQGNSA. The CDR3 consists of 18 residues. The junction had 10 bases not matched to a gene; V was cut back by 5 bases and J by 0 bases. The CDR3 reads CASSPGWIAGGSTDTQYF. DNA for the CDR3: TGTGCCAGCAGCCCCGGATGGATAGCGGGGGGGAGCACAGATACGCAGTATTTT.

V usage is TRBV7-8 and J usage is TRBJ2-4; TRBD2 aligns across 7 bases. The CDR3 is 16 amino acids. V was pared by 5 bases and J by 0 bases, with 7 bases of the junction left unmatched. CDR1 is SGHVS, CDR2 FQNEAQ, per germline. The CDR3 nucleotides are TGTGCCAGCAGCCTCGAGCGGGACCTAGCCAAAAACATTCAGTACTTC. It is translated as CASSLERDLAKNIQYF. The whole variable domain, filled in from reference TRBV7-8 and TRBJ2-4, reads GAGVSQSPRYKVAKRGQDVALRCDPISGHVSLFWYQQALGQGPEFLTYFQNEAQLDKSGLPSDRFFAERPEGSVSTLKIQRTQQEDSAVYLCASSLERDLAKNIQYFGAGTRLSVL.

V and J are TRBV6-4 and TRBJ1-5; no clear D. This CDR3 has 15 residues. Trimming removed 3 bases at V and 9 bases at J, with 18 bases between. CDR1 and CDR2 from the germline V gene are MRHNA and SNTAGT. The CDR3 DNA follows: TGTGCCAGCAGTGAAGGGCCCGGGGAAGCACGGCCCCAGCATTTT. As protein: CASSEGPGEARPQHF.

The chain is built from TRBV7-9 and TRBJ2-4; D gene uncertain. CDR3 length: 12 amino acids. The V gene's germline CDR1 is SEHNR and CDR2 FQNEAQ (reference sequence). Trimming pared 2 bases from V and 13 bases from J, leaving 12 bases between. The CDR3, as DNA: TGTGCCAGCAGCTTATCGGTTGGAGAGCAGTACTTC. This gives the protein CASSLSVGEQYF.

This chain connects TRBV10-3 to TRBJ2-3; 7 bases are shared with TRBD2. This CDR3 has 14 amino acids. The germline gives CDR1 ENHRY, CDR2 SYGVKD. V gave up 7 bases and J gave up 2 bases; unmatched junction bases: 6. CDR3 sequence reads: CAITEAGNTDTQYF. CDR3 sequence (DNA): TGTGCCATCACCGAAGCGGGAAACACAGATACGCAGTATTTT.

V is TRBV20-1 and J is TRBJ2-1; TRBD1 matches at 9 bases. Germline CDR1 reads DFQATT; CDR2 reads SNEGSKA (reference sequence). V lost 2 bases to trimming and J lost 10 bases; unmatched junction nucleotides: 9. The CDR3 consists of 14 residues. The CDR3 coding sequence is TGCAGTGCTAGACGGACAGGGGCGTTGGGCGAGCAGTTCTTC. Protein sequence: CSARRTGALGEQFF.

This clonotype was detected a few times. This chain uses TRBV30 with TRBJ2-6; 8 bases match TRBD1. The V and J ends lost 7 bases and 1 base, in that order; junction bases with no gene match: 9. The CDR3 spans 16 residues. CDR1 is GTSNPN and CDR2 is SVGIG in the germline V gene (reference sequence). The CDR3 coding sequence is TGTGCCTCCGACAGGGGATCAACATCTGGGGCCAACGTCCTGACTTTC. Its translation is CASDRGSTSGANVLTF. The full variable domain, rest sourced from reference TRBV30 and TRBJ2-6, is SQTIHQWPATLVQPVGSPLSLECTVEGTSNPNLYWYRQAAGRGLQLLFYSVGIGQISSEVPQNLSASRPQDRQFILSSKKLLLSDSGFYLCASDRGSTSGANVLTFGAGSRLTVL.

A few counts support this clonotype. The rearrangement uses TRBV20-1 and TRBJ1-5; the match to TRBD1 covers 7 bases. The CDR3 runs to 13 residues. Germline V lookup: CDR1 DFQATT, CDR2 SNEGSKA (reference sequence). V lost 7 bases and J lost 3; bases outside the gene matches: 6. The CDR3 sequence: CSVAGTVNQPQHF. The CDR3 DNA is TGCAGTGTAGCCGGGACAGTCAATCAGCCCCAGCATTTT.

The CDR3 nucleotides are TGTGCCAGCACCCGGGACAGGGCTAGTGAAGCTTTCTTT. The encoded protein is CASTRDRASEAFF. The chain recombines TRBV6-2 or TRBV6-3 with TRBJ1-1, with 9 bases aligning to TRBD1. The CDR3 loop spans 13 amino acids. Germline CDR1 is MNHEY and CDR2 is SVGEGT. Trimming removed 7 bases from V and 7 bases from J; junction bases left unmatched: 7.

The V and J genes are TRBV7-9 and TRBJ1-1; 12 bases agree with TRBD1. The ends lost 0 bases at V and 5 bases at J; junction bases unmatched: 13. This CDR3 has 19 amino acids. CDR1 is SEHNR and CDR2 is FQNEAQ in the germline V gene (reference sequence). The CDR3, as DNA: TGTGCCAGCAGCTTAGCGGGCTGGGGGACAGGGGGCAAGAGGACTGAAGCTTTCTTT. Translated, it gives CASSLAGWGTGGKRTEAFF.

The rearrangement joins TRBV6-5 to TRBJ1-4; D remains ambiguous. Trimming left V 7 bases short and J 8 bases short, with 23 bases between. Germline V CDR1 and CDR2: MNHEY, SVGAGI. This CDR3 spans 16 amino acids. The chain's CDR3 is CASTLSRVPTGEKLFF. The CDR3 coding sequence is TGTGCCAGCACCCTTTCTAGGGTCCCGACGGGGGAAAAACTGTTTTTT.

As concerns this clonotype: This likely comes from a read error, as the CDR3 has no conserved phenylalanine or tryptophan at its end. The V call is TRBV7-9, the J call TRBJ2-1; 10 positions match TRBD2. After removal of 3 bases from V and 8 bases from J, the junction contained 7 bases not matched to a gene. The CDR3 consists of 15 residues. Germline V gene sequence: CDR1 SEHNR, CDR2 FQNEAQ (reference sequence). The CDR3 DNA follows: TGTGCCAGCAGCTTGGCAGGAGCGGGGGGGGATGAGCAGTTCTCC. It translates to CASSLAGAGGDEQFS.

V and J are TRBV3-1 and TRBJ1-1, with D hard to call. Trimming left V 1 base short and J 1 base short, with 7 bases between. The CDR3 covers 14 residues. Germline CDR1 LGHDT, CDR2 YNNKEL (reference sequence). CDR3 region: CASSQGGPNTEAFF. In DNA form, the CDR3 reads TGTGCCAGCAGCCAAGGAGGACCGAACACTGAAGCTTTCTTT.

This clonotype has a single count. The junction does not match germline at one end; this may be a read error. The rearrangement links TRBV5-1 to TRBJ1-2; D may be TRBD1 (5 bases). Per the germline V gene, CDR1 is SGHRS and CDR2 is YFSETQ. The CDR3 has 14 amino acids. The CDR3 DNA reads TGCGCCAGCGGCTTGGACATAGGGAACTATGGCTACACCTTC. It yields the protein CASGLDIGNYGYTF.

The chain's CDR3 is CAISDPTGGETQYF. CDR3 in DNA: TGTGCCATCAGTGACCCGACAGGGGGAGAGACCCAGTACTTC. The chain carries TRBV10-3 and TRBJ2-5; 9 bases fit TRBD1. The CDR3 consists of 14 residues. V gave up 3 bases and J gave up 4 bases; unmatched junction bases: 3. Germline V gene sequence: CDR1 ENHRY, CDR2 SYGVKD.

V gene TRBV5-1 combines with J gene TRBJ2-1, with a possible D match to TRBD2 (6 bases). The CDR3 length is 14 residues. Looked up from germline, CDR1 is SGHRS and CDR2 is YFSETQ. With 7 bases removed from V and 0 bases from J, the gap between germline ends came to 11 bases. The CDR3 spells CASAWRDSYNEQFF. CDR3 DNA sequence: TGCGCCAGCGCCTGGAGGGACTCCTACAATGAGCAGTTCTTC.

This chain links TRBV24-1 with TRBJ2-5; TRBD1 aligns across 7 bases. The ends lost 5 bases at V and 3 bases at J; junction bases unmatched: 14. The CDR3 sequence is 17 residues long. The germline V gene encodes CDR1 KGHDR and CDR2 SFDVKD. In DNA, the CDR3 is TGTGCCACCAGTGTACCGGCGACAGGGAAGGGGAAAGAGACCCAGTACTTC. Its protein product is CATSVPATGKGKETQYF.

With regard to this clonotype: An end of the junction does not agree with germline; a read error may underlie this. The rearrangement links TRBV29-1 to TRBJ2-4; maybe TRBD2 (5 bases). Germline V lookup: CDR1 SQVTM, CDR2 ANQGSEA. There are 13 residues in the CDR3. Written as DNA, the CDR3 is TGTAGCGTTGAAACTATAGCCAAAAACATTCAGTACTTC. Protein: CSVETIAKNIQYF.

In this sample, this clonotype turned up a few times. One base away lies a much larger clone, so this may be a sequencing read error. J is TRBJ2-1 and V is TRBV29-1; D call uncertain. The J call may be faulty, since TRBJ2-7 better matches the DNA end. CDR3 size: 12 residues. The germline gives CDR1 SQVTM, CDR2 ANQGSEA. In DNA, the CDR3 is TGCAGCGTTGTTAGCTCCTACAATGAGCAGTACTTC. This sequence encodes CSVVSSYNEQYF.

The CDR3 coding sequence is TGTGCCAGCAGCTTAGTAGAAACAGGGTGGAAAGAGACCCAGTACTTC. Translated, it gives CASSLVETGWKETQYF. V is TRBV7-9 and J is TRBJ2-5; D may be TRBD1 (6 bases). The CDR3 runs 16 residues. Trimming took off 1 base at V and 3 bases at J, with 15 bases between the two ends. Germline values: CDR1 SEHNR, CDR2 FQNEAQ (reference sequence).

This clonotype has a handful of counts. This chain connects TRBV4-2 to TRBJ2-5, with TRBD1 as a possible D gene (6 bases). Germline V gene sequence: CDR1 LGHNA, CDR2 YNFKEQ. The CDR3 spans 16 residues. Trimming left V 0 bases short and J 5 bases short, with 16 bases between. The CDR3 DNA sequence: TGTGCCAGCAGCCAAGAAGGTCGCCAGGGGAAGGAGACCCAGTACTTC. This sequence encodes CASSQEGRQGKETQYF.